This TCR beta chain is from a study of cytomegalovirus exposure and HLA in healthy donors. Turning to the study itself: One earlier analysis, a look at roughly 180 million T cells, found almost 120 million unique TCR beta sequences.

CDR1 SGHRS and CDR2 YFSETQ come from the germline V gene. The CDR3 sequence is 15 residues long. The germline V and J ends were trimmed by 2 bases and 0 bases, with 11 bases remaining between them. The PCR made use of 60 Vbeta and 13 Jbeta primers. Sequencing used immunoSEQ multiplex PCR; TCRdb keeps in-frame clones, though not all of them. Of tens of thousands of clones in the sample, 70% to 80% were seen once. A word on this clone: Its antigen remains unknown.

Study outcomes and limitations: Investigators reported 150 to 200 TCR beta chains as tied to cytomegalovirus. The records held CMV serostatus as the only immune exposure information. In a later analysis, several top co-occurrence clusters appeared linked to parvovirus B19, influenza, CMV and Epstein-Barr virus.

The chain has TRBV5-1 and TRBJ1-1; maybe TRBD1 (5 bases). The source of this sequence is a woman aged 30 to 39 in good health and CMV-seronegative. The sequencing input was PBMCs. The CDR3 DNA sequence: TGCGCCAGCAGCTTTCGACAGTCAATGAACACTGAAGCTTTCTTT. Translated, it gives CASSFRQSMNTEAFF.